This TCR beta chain was obtained from a study of lymphopenia after photon versus proton radiotherapy. Study-level findings and limits: After lymphocyte nadir, photon-treated repertoires showed oligoclonal expansion, especially CD8+ Temra.

Germline CDR1 is WSHSY and CDR2 is SAAADI. The CDR3 has 15 amino acids. V lost 7 bases to trimming and J lost 5 bases; unmatched junction nucleotides: 5. Concerning this clone: Antigen specificity is unknown.

The method was immunoSEQ multiplex PCR; TCRdb's version includes in-frame clones alone and lacks a portion of them. The table has around 30,000 clones, approximately 84% seen once. The sample here was peripheral blood, taken from a patient treated with proton-based radiotherapy. The receptor's source is a woman in her seventies with pancreatic cancer. This sequence joins TRBV10-2 and TRBJ2-2; TRBD2 agrees at 12 bases. Written as DNA, the CDR3 is TGCGCCAGCACTCTGACTAGCGGGAGTACCGGGGAGCTGTTTTTT. Encoded protein: CASTLTSGSTGELFF.